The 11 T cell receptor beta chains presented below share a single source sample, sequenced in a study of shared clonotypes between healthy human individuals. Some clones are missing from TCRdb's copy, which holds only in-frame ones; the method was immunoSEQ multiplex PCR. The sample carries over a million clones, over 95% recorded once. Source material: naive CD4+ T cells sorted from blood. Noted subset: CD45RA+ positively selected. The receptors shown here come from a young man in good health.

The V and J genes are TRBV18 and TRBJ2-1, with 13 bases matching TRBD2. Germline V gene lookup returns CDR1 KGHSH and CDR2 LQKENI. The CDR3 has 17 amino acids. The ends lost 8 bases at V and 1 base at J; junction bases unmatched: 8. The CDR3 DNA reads TGTGCCAGCGCCGGGACTAGCGGGGAGAGGTCCTACAATGAGCAGTTCTTC. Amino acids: CASAGTSGERSYNEQFF.

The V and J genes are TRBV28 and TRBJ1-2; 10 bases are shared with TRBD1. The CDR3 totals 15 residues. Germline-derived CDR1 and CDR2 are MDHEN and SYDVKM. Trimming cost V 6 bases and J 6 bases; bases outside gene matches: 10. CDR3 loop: CASSLQPGQGHGYTF. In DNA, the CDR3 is TGTGCCAGCAGCCTACAACCGGGACAGGGGCATGGCTACACCTTC.

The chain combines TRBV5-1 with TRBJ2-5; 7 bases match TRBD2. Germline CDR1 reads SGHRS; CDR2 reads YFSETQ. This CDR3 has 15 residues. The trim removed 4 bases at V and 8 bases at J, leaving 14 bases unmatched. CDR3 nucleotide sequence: TGCGCCAGCAGCCTCCGGGGCGGGAGTACCACAACCCAGTACTTC. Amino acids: CASSLRGGSTTTQYF.

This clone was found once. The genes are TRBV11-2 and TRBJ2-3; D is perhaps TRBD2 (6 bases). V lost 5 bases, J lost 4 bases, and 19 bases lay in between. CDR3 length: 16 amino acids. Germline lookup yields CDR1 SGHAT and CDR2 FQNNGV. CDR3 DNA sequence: TGTGCCAGCAGCCCCTCGCGGGGCCGGAGGGCAGATACGCAGTATTTT. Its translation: CASSPSRGRRADTQYF.

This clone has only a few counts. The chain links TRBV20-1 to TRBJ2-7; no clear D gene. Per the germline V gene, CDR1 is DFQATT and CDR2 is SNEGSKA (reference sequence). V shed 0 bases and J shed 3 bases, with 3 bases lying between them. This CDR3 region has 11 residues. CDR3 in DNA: TGCAGTGCTAGAGATTTCTACGAGCAGTACTTC. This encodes CSARDFYEQYF.

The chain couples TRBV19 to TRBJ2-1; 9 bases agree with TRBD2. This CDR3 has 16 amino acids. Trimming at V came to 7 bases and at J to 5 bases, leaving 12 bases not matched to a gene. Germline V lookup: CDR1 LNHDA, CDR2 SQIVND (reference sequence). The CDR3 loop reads CASTQGRAGGNNEQFF. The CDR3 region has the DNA TGTGCCAGTACCCAAGGGCGAGCGGGAGGTAACAATGAGCAGTTCTTC.

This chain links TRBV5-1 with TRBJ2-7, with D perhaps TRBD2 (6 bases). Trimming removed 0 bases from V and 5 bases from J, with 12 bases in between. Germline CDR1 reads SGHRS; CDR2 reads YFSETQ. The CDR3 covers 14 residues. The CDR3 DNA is TGCGCCAGCAGCTTGGACAGCGGGTTGAACGAGCAGTACTTC. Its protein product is CASSLDSGLNEQYF.

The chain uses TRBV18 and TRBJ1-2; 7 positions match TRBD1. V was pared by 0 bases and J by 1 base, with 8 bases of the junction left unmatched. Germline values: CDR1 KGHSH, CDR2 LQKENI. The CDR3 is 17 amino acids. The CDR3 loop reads CASSPPGQARINYGYTF. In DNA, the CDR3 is TGTGCCAGCTCACCACCCGGACAGGCCCGTATTAACTATGGCTACACCTTC.

The CDR3 bases are TGTGCCAGCTCACCTTTTTCCGGGTTGGTGGGCGGCTATGGCTACACCTTC. It yields the protein CASSPFSGLVGGYGYTF. The V call is TRBV18, the J call TRBJ1-2; D unclear. Germline-derived CDR1 and CDR2 are KGHSH and LQKENI. The CDR3 has 17 residues. V was shortened by 3 bases and J by 4 bases, with 21 bases between the two germline ends.

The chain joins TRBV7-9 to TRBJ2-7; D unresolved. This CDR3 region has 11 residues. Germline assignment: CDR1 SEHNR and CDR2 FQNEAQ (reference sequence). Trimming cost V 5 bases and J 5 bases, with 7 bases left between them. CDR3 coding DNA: TGTGCCAGCAGCCGAGCTCACGAGCAGTACTTC. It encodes CASSRAHEQYF.

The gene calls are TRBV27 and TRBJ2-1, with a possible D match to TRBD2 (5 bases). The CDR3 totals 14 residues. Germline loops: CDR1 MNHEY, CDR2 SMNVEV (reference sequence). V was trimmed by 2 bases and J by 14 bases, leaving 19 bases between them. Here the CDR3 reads CASSLGVSVGFEFF. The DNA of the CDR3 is TGTGCCAGCAGTTTAGGGGTTAGCGTAGGGTTCGAGTTCTTC.